The T cell receptor beta chain under discussion was sequenced for a study of beta chain features in type 1 diabetes. Looking at the study overall: Analysis included more than 90 million sorted cells drawn from all samples.

Germline lookup yields CDR1 SGHTA and CDR2 FQGTGA. V lost 1 base and J 8 bases, leaving 15 bases between the germline ends. The CDR3 covers 15 residues. For this clone: What it recognizes is unknown.

The investigators reverse transcribed all of the isolated RNA, so they sequenced expressed TCRB transcripts. Using immunoSEQ multiplex PCR, the repertoire was profiled, and TCRdb retains in-frame clones only, with some absent. This table has over 100,000 clones, 30% to 50% appearing once. Findings and caveats of the study: Researchers could not determine here whether HLA type influences TCRB rearrangement.

The chain recombines TRBV7-3 with TRBJ2-1; D ambiguous. The receptor was isolated from a woman aged 18-29 years in good health. Sequences were obtained from stem cell memory CD4+ T cells from blood. For the CDR3, the DNA is TGTGCCAGCAGCTTAAGTCGATACGGTCAGGATGAGCAGTTCTTC. This codes for CASSLSRYGQDEQFF.